The source of this T cell receptor beta chain is a study of PD-1 blockade in mismatch repair-deficient tumors (dated by TCRdb to about 2017). About the study as a whole: Between late 2013 and late 2016, the trial enrolled roughly 86 consecutive patients with around 11 types of mismatch repair-deficient cancer, all of whom had received prior treatment and were progressing. Tumor-associated T cell clones were tracked in the peripheral blood of patients responding to PD-1 blockade by deep sequencing of TCR CDR3 regions. Here is what the overall study found, with its caveats: Rapid expansion after pembrolizumab followed by contraction, generally before radiologic responses, was shown by tumor-resident clones, which were often undetectable in blood before treatment.

Library method: the immunoSEQ multiplex PCR assay. What TCRdb holds here is the immuneACCESS table cut down to in-frame rearrangements. Part of the clones is not present; checked against another copy, under half of the missing clones reflect an unresolved V gene, and the others are unexplained. A total of 30,000 to 45,000 clones appear in this sample, approximately 83% of them only once. The ten top clones hold around 0.99% of the sample. For every enrolled patient, mismatch repair deficiency was confirmed by either polymerase chain reaction or immunohistochemistry. TCR sequencing was performed for a few patients who responded to pembrolizumab therapy. The phase II trial prospectively evaluated PD-1 blockade with pembrolizumab in advanced mismatch repair-deficient cancers, independent of tissue of origin. Peripheral blood T cell samples were gathered serially, both before PD-1 blockade started and at multiple time points afterward. Blood sampling times were reported as weeks after the first pembrolizumab dose.

Points on this clone: Its target antigen remains unknown. There are no base qualities to consult, and no much larger clone falls within one base.

The TCR comes from an adult with mismatch repair-deficient cancer. The source was PBMCs, collected around 40 weeks after starting pembrolizumab.

The CDR3 region reads CASSLPGLAMNEQFF. The nucleotide sequence is given as TGTGCCAGCAGCCTTCCGGGACTAGCAATGAATGAGCAGTTCTTC. The chain joins TRBV7-3 to TRBJ2-1, with 9 junctional bases fitting TRBD2. Trimming leaves V shorter by 5 bases and J shorter by 7 bases, with the junction holding 9 bases beyond the gene matches. The CDR3 goes from the cysteine to the phenylalanine over 15 residues. CDR3 DNA is the only sequence kept; it has 45 bases, read in frame from the first base. For CDR1 and CDR2, the germline V gene lists SGHTA and FQGTGA.